This TCR beta chain was found in a study of early T cells in non-severe SARS-CoV-2 infection. Overall study: The sequenced material was bulk RNA from unsorted whole blood, and its chains were unpaired. Study-wide points: Matching results from VDJdb favored anti-spike CD8 responses, leaving private and CD4 specificities undetected.

This CDR3 spans 13 amino acids. V lost 8 bases and J lost 5, with 16 bases in between. Per germline, CDR1 MNHEY and CDR2 SVGEGT. Individual cDNA molecules each received unique molecular identifiers attached to them. TCRdb re-called the 5' RACE reads with MiXCR, one entry per CDR3 protein. The sample contains some 64,000 distinct CDR3 sequences, around 18% of which appear only once. Points on this clonotype: Its antigen is still unknown.

The TCR originated in an adult who was a healthcare worker with PCR-confirmed SARS-CoV-2 infection or an uninfected control (not recorded which). The genes are TRBV6-2 or TRBV6-3 and TRBJ2-7; D might be TRBD1 or TRBD2, each matching 6 bases. The specimen was whole blood, collected at baseline. CDR3 amino acids: CASFALGGHEQYF. DNA for the CDR3: TGTGCCAGCTTTGCCCTGGGGGGCCACGAGCAGTACTTC.